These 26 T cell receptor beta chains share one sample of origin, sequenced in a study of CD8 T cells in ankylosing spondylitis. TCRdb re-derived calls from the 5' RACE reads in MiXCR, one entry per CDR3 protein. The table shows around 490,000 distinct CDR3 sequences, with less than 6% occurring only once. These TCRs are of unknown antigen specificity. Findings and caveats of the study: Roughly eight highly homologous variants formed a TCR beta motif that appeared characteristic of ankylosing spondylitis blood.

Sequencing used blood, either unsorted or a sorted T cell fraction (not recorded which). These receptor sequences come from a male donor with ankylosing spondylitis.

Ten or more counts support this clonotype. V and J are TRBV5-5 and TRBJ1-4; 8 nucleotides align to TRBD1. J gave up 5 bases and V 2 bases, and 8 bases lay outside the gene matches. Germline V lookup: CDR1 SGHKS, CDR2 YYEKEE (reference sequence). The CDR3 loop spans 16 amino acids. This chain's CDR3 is CASSLFPGTGNEKLFF. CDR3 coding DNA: TGTGCCAGCAGCTTATTCCCCGGGACAGGAAATGAAAAACTGTTTTTT.

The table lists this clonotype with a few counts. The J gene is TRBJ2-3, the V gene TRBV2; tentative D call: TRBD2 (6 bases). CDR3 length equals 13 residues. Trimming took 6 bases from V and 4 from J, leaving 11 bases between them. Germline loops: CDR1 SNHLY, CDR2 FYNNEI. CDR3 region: CASRGWEADTQYF. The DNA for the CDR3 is TGTGCCAGCAGGGGGTGGGAGGCAGATACGCAGTATTTT.

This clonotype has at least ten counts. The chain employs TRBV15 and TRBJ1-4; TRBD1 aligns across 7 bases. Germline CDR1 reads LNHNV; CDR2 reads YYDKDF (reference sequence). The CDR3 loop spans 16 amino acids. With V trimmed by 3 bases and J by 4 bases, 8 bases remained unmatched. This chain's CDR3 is CATSSSPGQFNEKLFF. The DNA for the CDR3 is TGTGCCACCAGCAGCTCACCGGGACAGTTTAATGAAAAACTGTTTTTT.

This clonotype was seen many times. This CDR3 is CASSSGRLDYGYTF. As DNA, the CDR3 is TGCGCCAGCAGCTCCGGCCGTCTGGACTATGGCTACACCTTC. The rearrangement uses TRBV5-1 and TRBJ1-2; D not resolved. Germline-derived CDR1 and CDR2 are SGHRS and YFSETQ. Trimming took off 3 bases at V and 3 bases at J, with 12 bases between the two ends. This CDR3 region has 14 residues. The full variable domain, with the rest looked up from reference TRBV5-1 and TRBJ1-2, is KAGVTQTPRYLIKTRGQQVTLSCSPISGHRSVSWYQQTPGQGLQFLFEYFSETQRNKGNFPGRFSGRQFSNSRSEMNVSTLELGDSALYLCASSSGRLDYGYTFGSGTRLTVV.

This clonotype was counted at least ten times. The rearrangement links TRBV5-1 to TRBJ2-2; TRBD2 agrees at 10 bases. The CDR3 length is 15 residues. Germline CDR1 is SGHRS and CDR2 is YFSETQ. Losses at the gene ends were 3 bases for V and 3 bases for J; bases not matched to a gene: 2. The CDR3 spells CASSYLAGDTGELFF. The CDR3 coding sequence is TGCGCCAGCAGCTACCTAGCGGGAGACACCGGGGAGCTGTTTTTT. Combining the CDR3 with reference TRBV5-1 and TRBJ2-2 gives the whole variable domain KAGVTQTPRYLIKTRGQQVTLSCSPISGHRSVSWYQQTPGQGLQFLFEYFSETQRNKGNFPGRFSGRQFSNSRSEMNVSTLELGDSALYLCASSYLAGDTGELFFGEGSRLTVL.

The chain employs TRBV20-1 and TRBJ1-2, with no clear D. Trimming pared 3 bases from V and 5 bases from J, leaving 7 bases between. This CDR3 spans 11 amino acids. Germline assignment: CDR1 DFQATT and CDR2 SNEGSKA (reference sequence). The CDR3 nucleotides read TGCAGTGCTAGGGGAGAGTATGGCTACACCTTC. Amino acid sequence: CSARGEYGYTF.

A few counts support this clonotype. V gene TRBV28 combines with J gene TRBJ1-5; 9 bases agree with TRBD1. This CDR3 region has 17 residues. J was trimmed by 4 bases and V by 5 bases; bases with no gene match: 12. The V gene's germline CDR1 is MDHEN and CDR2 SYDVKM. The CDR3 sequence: CASSTFSGTGTNQPQHF. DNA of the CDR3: TGTGCCAGCAGTACCTTTTCCGGGACAGGGACGAATCAGCCCCAGCATTTT. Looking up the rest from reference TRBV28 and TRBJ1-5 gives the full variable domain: DVKVTQSSRYLVKRTGEKVFLECVQDMDHENMFWYRQDPGLGLRLIYFSYDVKMKEKGDIPEGYSVSREKKERFSLILESASTNQTSMYLCASSTFSGTGTNQPQHFGDGTRLSIL.

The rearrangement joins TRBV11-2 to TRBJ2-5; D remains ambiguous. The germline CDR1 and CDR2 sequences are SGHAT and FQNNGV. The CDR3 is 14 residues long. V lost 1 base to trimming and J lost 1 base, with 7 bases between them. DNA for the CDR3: TGTGCCAGCAGCTTAGGCCCTTTCCAAGAGACCCAGTACTTC. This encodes CASSLGPFQETQYF. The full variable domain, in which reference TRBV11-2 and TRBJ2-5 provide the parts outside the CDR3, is EAGVAQSPRYKIIEKRQSVAFWCNPISGHATLYWYQQILGQGPKLLIQFQNNGVVDDSQLPKDRFSAERLKGVDSTLKIQPAKLEDSAVYLCASSLGPFQETQYFGPGTRLLVL.

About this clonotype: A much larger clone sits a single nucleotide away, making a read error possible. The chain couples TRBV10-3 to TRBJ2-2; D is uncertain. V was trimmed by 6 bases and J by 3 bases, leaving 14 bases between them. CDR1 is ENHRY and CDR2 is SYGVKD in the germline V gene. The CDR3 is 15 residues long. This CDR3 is CAISPMGSYTGELFF. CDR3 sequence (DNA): TGTGCCATCAGCCCGATGGGGTCGTACACCGGGGAGCTGTTTTTT.

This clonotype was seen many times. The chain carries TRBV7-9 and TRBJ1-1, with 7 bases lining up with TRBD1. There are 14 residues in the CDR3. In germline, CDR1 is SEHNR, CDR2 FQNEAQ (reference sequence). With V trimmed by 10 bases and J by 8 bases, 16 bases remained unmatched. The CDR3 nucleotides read TGTGCCACCCCGACCCGGGACAGAGCCTTAGAAGCTTTCTTT. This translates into CATPTRDRALEAFF.

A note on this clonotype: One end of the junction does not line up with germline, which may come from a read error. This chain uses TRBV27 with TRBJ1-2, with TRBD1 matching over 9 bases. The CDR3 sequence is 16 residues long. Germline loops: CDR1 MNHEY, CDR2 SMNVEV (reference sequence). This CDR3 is CTSSPPDRGFRYGYTF. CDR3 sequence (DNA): TGCACCAGCAGTCCGCCCGACAGGGGGTTTCGCTATGGCTACACCTTC.

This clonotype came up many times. The CDR3: CSAIRRDLGTYEQYF. As DNA, the CDR3 is TGCAGTGCCATACGGCGGGACTTGGGGACCTACGAGCAGTACTTC. V usage is TRBV20-1 and J usage is TRBJ2-7; TRBD2 is a possible D gene (6 bases). Trimming left V 6 bases short and J 2 bases short, with 20 bases between. This CDR3 has 15 residues. Germline values: CDR1 DFQATT, CDR2 SNEGSKA (reference sequence).

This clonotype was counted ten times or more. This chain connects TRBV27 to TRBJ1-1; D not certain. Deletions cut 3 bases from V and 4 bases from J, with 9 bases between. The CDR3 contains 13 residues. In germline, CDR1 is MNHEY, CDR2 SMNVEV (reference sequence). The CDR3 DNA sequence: TGTGCCAGCAGTTTGGTTGGCTCCACTGAAGCTTTCTTT. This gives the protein CASSLVGSTEAFF.

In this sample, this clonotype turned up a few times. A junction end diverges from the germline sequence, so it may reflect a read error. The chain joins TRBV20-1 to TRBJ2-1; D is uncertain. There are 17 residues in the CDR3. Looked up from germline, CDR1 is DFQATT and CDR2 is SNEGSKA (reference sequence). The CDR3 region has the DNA TGCTGTGCCAGCCCCTCCTACGCGGTGAACTCCTACAATGAGCAGTTCTTC. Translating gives CCASPSYAVNSYNEQFF.

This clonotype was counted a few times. CDR3 protein: CACTGGAGANVLTF. The CDR3 DNA is TGTGCCTGCACAGGGGGCGCTGGGGCCAACGTCCTGACTTTC. This chain connects TRBV12-3 or TRBV12-4 to TRBJ2-6, with 9 bases matching TRBD1. The CDR3 contains 14 residues. J gave up 2 bases and V 11 bases, and 4 bases lay outside the gene matches.

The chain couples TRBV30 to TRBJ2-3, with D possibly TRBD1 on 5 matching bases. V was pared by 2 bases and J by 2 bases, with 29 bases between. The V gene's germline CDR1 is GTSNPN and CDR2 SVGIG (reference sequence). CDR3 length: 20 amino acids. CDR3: CAWSPVLDSPRVLFTDTQYF. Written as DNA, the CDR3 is TGTGCCTGGAGTCCGGTCCTCGACTCTCCCAGGGTCTTATTCACAGATACGCAGTATTTT. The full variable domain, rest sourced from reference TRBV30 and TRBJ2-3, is SQTIHQWPATLVQPVGSPLSLECTVEGTSNPNLYWYRQAAGRGLQLLFYSVGIGQISSEVPQNLSASRPQDRQFILSSKKLLLSDSGFYLCAWSPVLDSPRVLFTDTQYFGPGTRLTVL.

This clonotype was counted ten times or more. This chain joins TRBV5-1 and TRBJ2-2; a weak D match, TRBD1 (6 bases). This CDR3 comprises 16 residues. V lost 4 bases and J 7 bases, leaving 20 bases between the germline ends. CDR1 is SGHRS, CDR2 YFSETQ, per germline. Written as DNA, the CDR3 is TGCGCCAGCAGCCGATTACCACAGGGAGAAATCGGGGAGCTGTTTTTT. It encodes CASSRLPQGEIGELFF.

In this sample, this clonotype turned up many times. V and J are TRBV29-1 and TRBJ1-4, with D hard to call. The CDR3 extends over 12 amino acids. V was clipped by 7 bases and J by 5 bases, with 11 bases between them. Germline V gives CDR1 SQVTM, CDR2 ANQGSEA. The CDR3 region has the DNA TGCAGCGCTGGACGGTGGAATGAAAAACTGTTTTTT. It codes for CSAGRWNEKLFF.

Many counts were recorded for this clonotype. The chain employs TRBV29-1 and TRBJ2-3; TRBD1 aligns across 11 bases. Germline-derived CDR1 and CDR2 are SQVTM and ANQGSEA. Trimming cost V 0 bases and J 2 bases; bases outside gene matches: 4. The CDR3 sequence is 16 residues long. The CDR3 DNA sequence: TGCAGCGTTGAAGATCCGGGACAGGGGGACACAGATACGCAGTATTTT. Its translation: CSVEDPGQGDTDTQYF.

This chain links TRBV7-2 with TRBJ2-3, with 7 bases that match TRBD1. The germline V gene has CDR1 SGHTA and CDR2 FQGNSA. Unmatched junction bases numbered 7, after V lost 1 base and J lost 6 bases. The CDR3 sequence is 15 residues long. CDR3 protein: CASSLVAGGYDTQYF. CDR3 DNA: TGTGCCAGCAGCTTAGTGGCAGGGGGATACGATACGCAGTATTTT.

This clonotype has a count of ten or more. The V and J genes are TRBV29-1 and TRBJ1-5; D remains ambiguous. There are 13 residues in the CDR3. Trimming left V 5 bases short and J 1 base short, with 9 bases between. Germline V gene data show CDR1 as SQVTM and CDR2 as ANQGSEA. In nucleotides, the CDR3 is TGCAGCGTTATCTCCGAGAGCAATCAGCCCCAGCATTTT. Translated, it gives CSVISESNQPQHF.

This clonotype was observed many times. The CDR3 here is CASSLEAEETQYF. The CDR3 DNA reads as TGCGCCAGCAGCTTGGAGGCAGAAGAGACCCAGTACTTC. The chain recombines TRBV5-1 with TRBJ2-5; D gene unclear. This CDR3 region has 13 residues. Germline CDR1 SGHRS, CDR2 YFSETQ. Trimming pared 0 bases from V and 3 bases from J, leaving 6 bases between.

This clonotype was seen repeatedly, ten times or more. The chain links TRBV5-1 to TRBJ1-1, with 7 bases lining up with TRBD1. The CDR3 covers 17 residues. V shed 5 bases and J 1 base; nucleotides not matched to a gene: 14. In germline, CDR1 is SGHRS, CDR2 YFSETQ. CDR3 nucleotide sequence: TGCGCCAGCAGAGTGGTATACAGGGGCACTACGAACACTGAAGCTTTCTTT. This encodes CASRVVYRGTTNTEAFF.

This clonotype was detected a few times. The CDR3 bases are TGCAGCGTTGACGGCTTTAACACTGAAGCTTTCTTT. Translating it yields CSVDGFNTEAFF. The chain uses TRBV29-1 and TRBJ1-1; no reliable D call. CDR1 is SQVTM, CDR2 ANQGSEA, per germline. V lost 3 bases and J lost 2, with 7 bases in between. This CDR3 is 12 amino acids long.

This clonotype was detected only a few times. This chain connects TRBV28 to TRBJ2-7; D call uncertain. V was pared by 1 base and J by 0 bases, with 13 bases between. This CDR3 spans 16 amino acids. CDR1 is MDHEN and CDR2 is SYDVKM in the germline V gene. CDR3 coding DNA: TGTGCCAGCAGTTTATCTCCCGGGCGGTACTCCTACGAGCAGTACTTC. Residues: CASSLSPGRYSYEQYF. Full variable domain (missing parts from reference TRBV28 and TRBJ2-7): DVKVTQSSRYLVKRTGEKVFLECVQDMDHENMFWYRQDPGLGLRLIYFSYDVKMKEKGDIPEGYSVSREKKERFSLILESASTNQTSMYLCASSLSPGRYSYEQYFGPGTRLTVT.

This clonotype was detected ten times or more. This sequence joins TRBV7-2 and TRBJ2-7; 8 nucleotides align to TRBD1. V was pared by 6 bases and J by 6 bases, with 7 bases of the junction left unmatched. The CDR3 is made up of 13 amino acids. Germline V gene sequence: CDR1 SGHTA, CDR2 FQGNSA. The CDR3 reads CASSWDRWGEQYF. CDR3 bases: TGTGCCAGCAGTTGGGACAGGTGGGGCGAGCAGTACTTC. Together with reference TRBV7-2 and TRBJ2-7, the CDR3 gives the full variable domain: GAGVSQSPSNKVTEKGKDVELRCDPISGHTALYWYRQSLGQGLEFLIYFQGNSAPDKSGLPSDRFSAERTGGSVSTLTIQRTQQEDSAVYLCASSWDRWGEQYFGPGTRLTVT.